These T cell receptor beta chains were read from a single sample in a study of Tregs in tolerant kidney transplant recipients. The assay was immunoSEQ multiplex PCR, and TCRdb's table has in-frame clones only and misses some. The repertoire holds tens of thousands of clones, with around nine tenths as singletons. Here the sequenced sample was CD4+ T cells from blood (PBMCs), taken 24 months after the transplant. The source is a human patient who received a combined kidney and bone marrow transplant. Among the T cells, some may be from the graft donor. Each CDR3 is given with its conserved first and last residue. D genes are given only for firm matches. Size is stated for part of the rows, as once, few or many counts, or as a class when the clone is expanded.

j_gene: TRBJ2-7; v_gene: TRBV5-6; d_gene: TRBD2; abundance: .; CDR3aa: CASSPLLTSAPYEQYF; CDR3nt: TGTGCCAGCAGCCCCCTACTTACTAGCGCCCCCTACGAGCAGTACTTC
j_gene: TRBJ2-5; v_gene: TRBV10-3; d_gene: TRBD1; abundance: once; CDR3aa: CAISVEQGLQETQYF; CDR3nt: TGTGCCATCAGTGTTGAACAGGGGCTCCAAGAGACCCAGTACTTC
j_gene: TRBJ1-4; v_gene: TRBV9; d_gene: TRBD1; abundance: once; CDR3aa: CASSVEQGPATNEKLFF; CDR3nt: TGTGCCAGCAGCGTAGAACAGGGGCCTGCAACTAATGAAAAACTGTTTTTT
j_gene: TRBJ2-7; v_gene: TRBV7-6; d_gene: TRBD2; abundance: .; CDR3aa: CASSPRTSGVYEQYF; CDR3nt: TGTGCCAGCAGCCCCCGGACTAGCGGGGTCTACGAGCAGTACTTC
j_gene: TRBJ2-5; v_gene: TRBV7-2; d_gene: .; abundance: .; CDR3aa: CASSLVDYIGTQYF; CDR3nt: TGTGCCAGCAGCTTAGTGGACTACATCGGGACCCAGTACTTC
j_gene: TRBJ2-3; v_gene: TRBV5-5; d_gene: .; abundance: .; CDR3aa: CASSLSADTQYF; CDR3nt: TGTGCCAGCAGCTTGTCAGCAGATACGCAGTATTTT
j_gene: TRBJ1-5; v_gene: TRBV27; d_gene: TRBD1; abundance: .; CDR3aa: CASRGGTGGDQPQHF; CDR3nt: TGTGCCAGCAGGGGGGGGACAGGAGGGGATCAGCCCCAGCATTTT
j_gene: TRBJ1-1; v_gene: TRBV30; d_gene: .; abundance: .; CDR3aa: CAWSRGHSNTEAFF; CDR3nt: TGTGCCTGGAGCCGGGGACACTCGAACACTGAAGCTTTCTTT
j_gene: TRBJ2-7; v_gene: TRBV19; d_gene: TRBD1; abundance: .; CDR3aa: CASKAPDRDYEQYF; CDR3nt: TGTGCCAGTAAGGCCCCGGACAGGGACTACGAGCAGTACTTC
j_gene: TRBJ2-7; v_gene: TRBV5-5; d_gene: TRBD1; abundance: .; CDR3aa: CASSFSGQAYYEQYF; CDR3nt: TGTGCCAGCAGCTTTTCCGGACAGGCTTACTACGAGCAGTACTTC
j_gene: TRBJ1-3; v_gene: TRBV4-1; d_gene: TRBD1; abundance: .; CDR3aa: CASSQNRGSGNTIYF; CDR3nt: TGCGCCAGCAGCCAGAACAGGGGCTCTGGAAACACCATATATTTT
j_gene: TRBJ2-7; v_gene: TRBV7-2; d_gene: .; abundance: .; CDR3aa: CASSLVRANYEQYF; CDR3nt: TGTGCCAGCAGCTTAGTGAGGGCTAATTACGAGCAGTACTTC
j_gene: TRBJ1-2; v_gene: TRBV19; d_gene: TRBD1; abundance: .; CDR3aa: CASSIGTGDGYTF; CDR3nt: TGTGCCAGTAGTATCGGGACAGGGGATGGCTACACCTTC
j_gene: TRBJ2-2; v_gene: TRBV7-9; d_gene: TRBD2; abundance: .; CDR3aa: CASSPILAGLTGELFF; CDR3nt: TGTGCCAGCAGCCCAATACTAGCGGGCTTAACCGGGGAGCTGTTTTTT
j_gene: TRBJ1-6; v_gene: TRBV5-1; d_gene: .; abundance: .; CDR3aa: CASRWGLYNSPLHF; CDR3nt: TGCGCCAGCAGATGGGGGCTCTATAATTCACCCCTCCACTTT
j_gene: TRBJ2-3; v_gene: TRBV4-2; d_gene: TRBD1; abundance: .; CDR3aa: CASSQEAQGATDTQYF; CDR3nt: TGTGCCAGCAGCCAAGAAGCCCAGGGGGCAACAGATACGCAGTATTTT
j_gene: TRBJ2-3; v_gene: TRBV4-3; d_gene: TRBD2; abundance: once; CDR3aa: CASSPGGRGTDTQYF; CDR3nt: TGCGCCAGCAGCCCCGGCGGGAGAGGGACAGATACGCAGTATTTT
j_gene: TRBJ2-3; v_gene: TRBV5-1; d_gene: TRBD2; abundance: .; CDR3aa: CASSPGLAGGTDTQYF; CDR3nt: TGCGCCAGCAGCCCGGGACTAGCGGGAGGGACAGATACGCAGTATTTT
j_gene: TRBJ2-7; v_gene: TRBV7-2; d_gene: TRBD1; abundance: .; CDR3aa: CASSATGDLSAEQYF; CDR3nt: TGTGCCAGCAGCGCTACAGGGGACCTCAGTGCCGAGCAGTACTTC
j_gene: TRBJ1-2; v_gene: TRBV30; d_gene: TRBD1; abundance: .; CDR3aa: CAWSSTGGGYGYTF; CDR3nt: TGTGCCTGGAGTTCGACAGGGGGTGGCTATGGCTACACCTTC
j_gene: TRBJ2-3; v_gene: TRBV5-8; d_gene: TRBD2; abundance: .; CDR3aa: CASSFSGGSTDTQYF; CDR3nt: TGTGCCAGCAGCTTTAGCGGGGGAAGCACAGATACGCAGTATTTT
j_gene: TRBJ2-7; v_gene: TRBV19; d_gene: .; abundance: once; CDR3aa: CASTDSRRSYEQYF; CDR3nt: TGTGCCAGTACCGATTCGAGGCGCTCCTACGAGCAGTACTTC
j_gene: TRBJ2-1; v_gene: TRBV29-1; d_gene: TRBD2; abundance: .; CDR3aa: CATEPRAGGPSSREQFF; CDR3nt: TGCGCAACAGAACCCCGAGCGGGGGGGCCCTCGAGCAGAGAGCAGTTCTTC
j_gene: TRBJ2-7; v_gene: TRBV7-2; d_gene: TRBD2; abundance: few; CDR3aa: CASNPTSGPYEQYF; CDR3nt: TGTGCCAGCAATCCGACTAGCGGCCCCTACGAGCAGTACTTC
j_gene: TRBJ2-7; v_gene: TRBV7-2; d_gene: TRBD1; abundance: .; CDR3aa: CASSLGTGWYEQYF; CDR3nt: TGTGCCAGCAGCTTGGGGACAGGGTGGTACGAGCAGTACTTC
j_gene: TRBJ2-3; v_gene: TRBV7-9; d_gene: .; abundance: .; CDR3aa: CASSLRGSSGDTQYF; CDR3nt: TGTGCCAGCAGCTTGAGAGGGTCCTCGGGAGATACGCAGTATTTT
j_gene: TRBJ2-2; v_gene: TRBV5-4; d_gene: TRBD2; abundance: .; CDR3aa: CASSSPGTTDTGELFF; CDR3nt: TGTGCCAGCAGCTCCCCGGGGACTACGGACACCGGGGAGCTGTTTTTT
j_gene: TRBJ1-2; v_gene: TRBV7-9; d_gene: .; abundance: once; CDR3aa: CASSARDLNYGYTF; CDR3nt: TGTGCCAGCAGCGCCAGGGACTTAAACTATGGCTACACCTTC
j_gene: TRBJ1-2; v_gene: TRBV29-1; d_gene: .; abundance: .; CDR3aa: CSAMTQRNYGYTF; CDR3nt: TGCAGCGCCATGACACAGAGAAACTATGGCTACACCTTC
j_gene: TRBJ1-5; v_gene: TRBV4-1; d_gene: .; abundance: .; CDR3aa: CASSQATSNQPQHF; CDR3nt: TGCGCCAGCAGCCAAGCTACGAGCAATCAGCCCCAGCATTTT
j_gene: TRBJ1-2; v_gene: TRBV30; d_gene: TRBD1; abundance: once; CDR3aa: CAWAPRDREFYGYTF; CDR3nt: TGTGCCTGGGCCCCCCGGGACAGGGAATTCTATGGCTACACCTTC
j_gene: TRBJ2-7; v_gene: TRBV7-9; d_gene: .; abundance: .; CDR3aa: CASSLGGQVYEQYF; CDR3nt: TGTGCCAGCAGCTTAGGAGGACAAGTCTACGAGCAGTACTTC
j_gene: TRBJ1-5; v_gene: TRBV2; d_gene: .; abundance: .; CDR3aa: CASSVGRVDQPQHF; CDR3nt: TGTGCCAGCAGTGTTGGGAGGGTTGATCAGCCCCAGCATTTT
j_gene: TRBJ2-1; v_gene: TRBV7-3; d_gene: .; abundance: .; CDR3aa: CASSRTRGEQFF; CDR3nt: TGTGCCAGCAGCCGGACTCGGGGTGAGCAGTTCTTC
j_gene: TRBJ2-2; v_gene: TRBV30; d_gene: TRBD2; abundance: .; CDR3aa: CAWSGGAWTGELFF; CDR3nt: TGTGCCTGGAGCGGGGGGGCGTGGACCGGGGAGCTGTTTTTT
j_gene: TRBJ1-6; v_gene: TRBV7-2; d_gene: .; abundance: .; CDR3aa: CASSLVARGNSPLHF; CDR3nt: TGTGCCAGCAGCTTAGTCGCCAGGGGTAATTCACCCCTCCACTTT
j_gene: TRBJ1-2; v_gene: TRBV30; d_gene: .; abundance: .; CDR3aa: CAWSVQFYGYTF; CDR3nt: TGTGCCTGGAGTGTTCAGTTCTATGGCTACACCTTC
j_gene: TRBJ2-3; v_gene: TRBV10-1; d_gene: TRBD2; abundance: .; CDR3aa: CASTSGPLAVLSTDTQYF; CDR3nt: TGCGCCAGCACCTCAGGCCCACTAGCGGTTCTTAGCACAGATACGCAGTATTTT
j_gene: TRBJ2-1; v_gene: TRBV7-3; d_gene: .; abundance: .; CDR3aa: CASSLYPGSYNEQFF; CDR3nt: TGTGCCAGCAGCTTATACCCAGGGTCCTACAATGAGCAGTTCTTC
j_gene: TRBJ2-7; v_gene: TRBV25-1; d_gene: .; abundance: .; CDR3aa: CASSESEGSSCEQYF; CDR3nt: TGTGCCAGCAGTGAATCGGAGGGCTCCAGTTGCGAGCAGTACTTC
j_gene: TRBJ2-2; v_gene: TRBV30; d_gene: .; abundance: .; CDR3aa: CAWSPYRERWSGAFGGELFF; CDR3nt: TGTGCCTGGAGCCCATACAGGGAGAGGTGGAGCGGAGCCTTTGGGGGGGAGCTGTTTTTT
j_gene: TRBJ2-1; v_gene: TRBV5-6; d_gene: .; abundance: .; CDR3aa: CASSRTYNRVNEQFF; CDR3nt: TGTGCCAGCAGCAGGACTTACAACCGAGTAAATGAGCAGTTCTTC
j_gene: TRBJ2-1; v_gene: TRBV30; d_gene: TRBD2; abundance: .; CDR3aa: CAWKLGLVTYNEQFF; CDR3nt: TGTGCCTGGAAGTTGGGACTAGTCACGTACAATGAGCAGTTCTTC
j_gene: TRBJ1-5; v_gene: TRBV4-2; d_gene: TRBD1; abundance: .; CDR3aa: CASSQVRGNQPQHF; CDR3nt: TGTGCCAGCAGCCAAGTCAGGGGGAATCAGCCCCAGCATTTT
j_gene: TRBJ2-1; v_gene: TRBV2; d_gene: TRBD1; abundance: few; CDR3aa: CATTGRTGEQFF; CDR3nt: TGTGCCACCACAGGACGGACAGGCGAGCAGTTCTTC
j_gene: TRBJ2-3; v_gene: TRBV19; d_gene: .; abundance: .; CDR3aa: CASSIEVAFEQYF; CDR3nt: TGTGCCAGTAGTATAGAGGTAGCCTTTGAGCAGTATTTT
j_gene: TRBJ2-6; v_gene: TRBV19; d_gene: .; abundance: few; CDR3aa: CASGPIGANVLTF; CDR3nt: TGTGCCAGTGGGCCCATAGGGGCCAACGTCCTGACTTTC
j_gene: TRBJ2-5; v_gene: TRBV29-1; d_gene: TRBD1; abundance: .; CDR3aa: CSVGRTGYRETQYF; CDR3nt: TGCAGCGTTGGGAGGACAGGCTATCGAGAGACCCAGTACTTC
j_gene: TRBJ2-7; v_gene: TRBV9; d_gene: .; abundance: .; CDR3aa: CASSPRGGASYEQYF; CDR3nt: TGTGCCAGCAGCCCCCGCGGTGGTGCCTCCTACGAGCAGTACTTC
j_gene: TRBJ2-1; v_gene: TRBV7-9; d_gene: .; abundance: .; CDR3aa: CASSLRGNEQFF; CDR3nt: TGTGCCAGCAGCTTAAGAGGGAATGAGCAGTTCTTC
j_gene: TRBJ1-2; v_gene: TRBV5-4; d_gene: .; abundance: .; CDR3aa: CASSQGAIFAPGGYTF; CDR3nt: TGTGCCAGCAGCCAAGGAGCAATTTTCGCCCCCGGCGGCTACACCTTC
j_gene: TRBJ1-3; v_gene: TRBV7-2; d_gene: .; abundance: .; CDR3aa: CASSDPGFSGNTIYF; CDR3nt: TGTGCCAGCAGCGACCCAGGGTTCAGTGGAAACACCATATATTTT
j_gene: TRBJ2-5; v_gene: TRBV30; d_gene: .; abundance: .; CDR3aa: CAWKGDRGETQYF; CDR3nt: TGTGCCTGGAAGGGGGACCGTGGAGAGACCCAGTACTTC
j_gene: TRBJ2-5; v_gene: TRBV19; d_gene: TRBD1; abundance: .; CDR3aa: CASSIPGRTGGMETQYF; CDR3nt: TGTGCCAGTAGTATTCCCGGCAGGACAGGGGGAATGGAGACCCAGTACTTC
j_gene: TRBJ2-7; v_gene: TRBV11-3; d_gene: .; abundance: once; CDR3aa: CASSLDPGSEQYF; CDR3nt: TGTGCCAGCAGCTTAGATCCAGGGTCCGAGCAGTACTTC
j_gene: TRBJ2-1; v_gene: TRBV7-2; d_gene: .; abundance: .; CDR3aa: CASTFLGGGEQFF; CDR3nt: TGTGCCAGCACCTTTCTAGGCGGAGGTGAGCAGTTCTTC